This T cell receptor beta chain was identified during a study of cytomegalovirus exposure and HLA in healthy donors. Whole-study findings and limits: Across donors, sequencing depth was assumed by presence/absence analyses to be roughly uniform. Donor immune exposure was known only as CMV serostatus. Across donors, most TCRs were seen rarely, yet some public ones were widespread.

The PCR used 60 Vbeta and 13 Jbeta primers. In the original analysis: Approximately 73 million unique TCR beta chains, 10 million to 14 million shared, were counted in a later analysis. Produced via immunoSEQ multiplex PCR; TCRdb's table is partial and in-frame only. D and trimming come from the DNA, and the V and J calls and clone size come from that table. The record lists approximately 40,000 clones, of which the ten most abundant hold approximately 5.9%. Germline values: CDR1 MNHEY, CDR2 SVGAGI. CDR3 length: 14 residues. Trimming took off 2 bases at V and 5 bases at J, with 9 bases between the two ends. A word on this clone: Its antigen remains unknown.

This chain joins TRBV6-5 and TRBJ1-4; D is ambiguous. The TCR was taken from a human donor in good health. The specimen sequenced was PBMCs. DNA for the CDR3: TGTGCCAGCAGTTACCTCCCTCAGAATGAAAAACTGTTTTTT. Translating gives CASSYLPQNEKLFF.